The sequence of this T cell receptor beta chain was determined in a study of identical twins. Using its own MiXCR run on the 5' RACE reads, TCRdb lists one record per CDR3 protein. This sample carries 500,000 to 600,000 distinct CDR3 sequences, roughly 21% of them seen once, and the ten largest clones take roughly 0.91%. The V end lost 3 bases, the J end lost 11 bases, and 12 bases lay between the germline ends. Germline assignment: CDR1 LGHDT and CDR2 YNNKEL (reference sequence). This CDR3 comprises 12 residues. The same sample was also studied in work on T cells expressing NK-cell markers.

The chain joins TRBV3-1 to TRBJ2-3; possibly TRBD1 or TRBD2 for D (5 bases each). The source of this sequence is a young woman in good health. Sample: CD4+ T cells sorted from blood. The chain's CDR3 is CASSHGGRGQYF. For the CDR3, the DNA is TGTGCCAGCAGCCATGGGGGTAGAGGGCAGTATTTT.